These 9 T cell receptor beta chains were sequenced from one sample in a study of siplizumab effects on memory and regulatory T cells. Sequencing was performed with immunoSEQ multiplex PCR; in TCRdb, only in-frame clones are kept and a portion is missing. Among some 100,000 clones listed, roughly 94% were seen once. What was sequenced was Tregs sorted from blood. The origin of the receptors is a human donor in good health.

DNA of the CDR3: TGTGCCAGCAGCAAAAAATTCGGGACTCCCAATGAGCAGTTCTTC. Protein sequence: CASSKKFGTPNEQFF. J is TRBJ2-1 and V is TRBV7-9; tentative D call: TRBD2 (6 bases). Germline V lookup: CDR1 SEHNR, CDR2 FQNEAQ (reference sequence). Trimming shortened V by 5 bases and J by 6 bases, and 17 bases separated the two germline ends. The CDR3 contains 15 residues.

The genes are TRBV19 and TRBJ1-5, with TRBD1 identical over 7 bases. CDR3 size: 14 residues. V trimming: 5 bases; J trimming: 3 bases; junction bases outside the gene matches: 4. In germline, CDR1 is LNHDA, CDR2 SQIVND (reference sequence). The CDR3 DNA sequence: TGTGCCAGTAGTGGGGGACAGTACAATCAGCCCCAGCATTTT. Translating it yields CASSGGQYNQPQHF.

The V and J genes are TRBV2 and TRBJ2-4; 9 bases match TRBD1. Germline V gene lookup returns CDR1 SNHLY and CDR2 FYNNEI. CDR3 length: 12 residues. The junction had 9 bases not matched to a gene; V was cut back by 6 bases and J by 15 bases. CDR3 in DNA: TGTGCCAGCAGAGAACAGGGGGCGACCGGGTACTTC. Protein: CASREQGATGYF.

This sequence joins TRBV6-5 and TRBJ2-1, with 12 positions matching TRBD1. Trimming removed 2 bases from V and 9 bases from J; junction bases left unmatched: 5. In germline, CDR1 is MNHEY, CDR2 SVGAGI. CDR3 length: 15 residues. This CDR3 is CASSYAGTGGSEQFF. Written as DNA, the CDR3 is TGTGCCAGCAGTTACGCCGGGACAGGGGGCTCTGAGCAGTTCTTC.

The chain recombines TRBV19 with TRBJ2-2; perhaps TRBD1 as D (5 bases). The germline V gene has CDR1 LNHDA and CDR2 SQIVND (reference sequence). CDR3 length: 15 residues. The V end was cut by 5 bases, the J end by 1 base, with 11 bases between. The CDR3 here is CASSFWQGNTGELFF. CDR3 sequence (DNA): TGTGCCAGTAGTTTCTGGCAGGGGAACACCGGGGAGCTGTTTTTT. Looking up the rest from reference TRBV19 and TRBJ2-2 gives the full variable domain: DGGITQSPKYLFRKEGQNVTLSCEQNLNHDAMYWYRQDPGQGLRLIYYSQIVNDFQKGDIAEGYSVSREKKESFPLTVTSAQKNPTAFYLCASSFWQGNTGELFFGEGSRLTVL.

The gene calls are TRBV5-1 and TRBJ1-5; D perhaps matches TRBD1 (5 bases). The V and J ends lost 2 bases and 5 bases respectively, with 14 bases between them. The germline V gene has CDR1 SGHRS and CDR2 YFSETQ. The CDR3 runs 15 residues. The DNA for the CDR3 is TGCGCCAGCAGCTTAGGTGGGGGTCACCATCAGCCCCAGCATTTT. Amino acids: CASSLGGGHHQPQHF.

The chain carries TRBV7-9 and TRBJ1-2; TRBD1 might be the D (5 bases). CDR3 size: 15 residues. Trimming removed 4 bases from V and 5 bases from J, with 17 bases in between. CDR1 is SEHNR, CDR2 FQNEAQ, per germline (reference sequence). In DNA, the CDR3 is TGTGCCAGCAGCTCCAGATACGGGGACGGGTATGGCTACACCTTC. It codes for CASSSRYGDGYGYTF.

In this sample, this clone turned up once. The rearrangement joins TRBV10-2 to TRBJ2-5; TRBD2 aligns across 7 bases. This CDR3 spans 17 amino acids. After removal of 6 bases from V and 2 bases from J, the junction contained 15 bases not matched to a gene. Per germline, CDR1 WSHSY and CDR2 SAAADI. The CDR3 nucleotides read TGCGCCAGCAGCGGGGGGAGGTTTGGCGCCGGGCAAGAGACCCAGTACTTC. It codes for CASSGGRFGAGQETQYF.

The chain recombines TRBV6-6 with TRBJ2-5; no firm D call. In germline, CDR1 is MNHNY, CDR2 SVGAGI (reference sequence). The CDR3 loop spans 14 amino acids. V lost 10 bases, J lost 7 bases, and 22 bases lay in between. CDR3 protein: CATQKDPATVTQYF. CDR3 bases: TGTGCCACCCAGAAAGACCCGGCAACGGTGACCCAGTACTTC.